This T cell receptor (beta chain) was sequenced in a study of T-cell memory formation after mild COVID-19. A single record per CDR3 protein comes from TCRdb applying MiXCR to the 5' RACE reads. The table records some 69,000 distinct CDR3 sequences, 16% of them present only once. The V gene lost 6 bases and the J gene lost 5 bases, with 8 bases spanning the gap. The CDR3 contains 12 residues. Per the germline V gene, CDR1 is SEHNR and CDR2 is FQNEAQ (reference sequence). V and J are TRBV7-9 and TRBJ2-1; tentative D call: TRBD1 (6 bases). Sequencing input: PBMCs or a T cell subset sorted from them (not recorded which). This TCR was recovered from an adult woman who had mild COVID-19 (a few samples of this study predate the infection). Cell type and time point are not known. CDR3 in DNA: TGTGCCAGCAGTACAGGGAACAATGAGCAGTTCTTC. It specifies CASSTGNNEQFF.